This T cell receptor beta chain was recorded in a study of blood T cell repertoires in COVID-19. The CDR3 consists of 14 residues. Germline V gene lookup returns CDR1 PRHDT and CDR2 FYEKMQ (reference sequence). Trimming left V 2 bases short and J 7 bases short, with 14 bases between. In the original processing: Using reference gene primer amplification, nucleated cell counts were estimated. Only in-frame clones appear in the TCRdb table, and some are missing; sequencing was by immunoSEQ multiplex PCR. V and J calls and clone size come straight from that table; D and trimming were deduced from the DNA. The sample consists of 78,000 or so clones, about 80% of them appearing once.

The source of this sequence is an elderly man with acute or convalescent COVID-19. Sequences were obtained from peripheral blood. The J gene is TRBJ1-2, the V gene TRBV13, with D possibly matching TRBD1 (5 bases). The CDR3, as DNA: TGTGCCAGCAGCTTATTGGCGGGGGGTGGTGGCTACACCTTC. Its protein is CASSLLAGGGGYTF.